The rows below give T cell receptor beta chains drawn from one sample of a study of cytomegalovirus exposure and HLA in healthy donors. Sequencing used immunoSEQ multiplex PCR; TCRdb keeps in-frame clones, though not all of them. The table includes about 180,000 clones, 80% detected once. Sequencing was done on a sample of PBMCs. The receptors stem from a girl aged 5 to 17 in good health and CMV-seropositive. Both conserved end residues are part of each CDR3. Rows give clone size only sometimes, using once, few, many, or a class for an expanded clone.

CASSLNGVSGNTIYF	.	TRBV11-2
CASSPITGAAEAFF	.	TRBV18
CAWSVWFGRRREGLSEQFF	.	TRBV30
CATGRVTGELFF	.	TRBV6-1
CASSWDRGSFSYEQYF	.	TRBV19
CASSLGAGAGEKLFF	.	TRBV5-1
CASSATGTRSYEQYF	few	TRBV5-5
CASSLSPAGNTEAFF	few	TRBV27
CASSKLTSVTSTDTQYF	.	TRBV4-1
CASSATDRGRGEQFF	.	TRBV6-1
CASSLAGGTGYTF	.	TRBV6-6
CASSQVAGSNYGYTF	.	TRBV4-3
CASSDRVWQPQHF	.	TRBV7-2
CASSLVSGDAEKLFF	few	TRBV7-2
CASSQIGSGEQYF	.	TRBV11-3
CASSEGSTSTDTQYF	.	TRBV6-4
CATSREPKETQYF	.	TRBV15
CASSVPQGEAFF	.	TRBV9
CASSYSGTGAWGAFF	.	TRBV6-5
CASSLFGPGVVPYNEQFF	.	TRBV5-1
CASSLSGQGTDTQYF	.	TRBV7-8
CASSPIAEVAGYEQYF	.	TRBV13
CASSLSPRLGSYEQYF	.	TRBV27
CASSLTYRDTEAFF	once	TRBV6-5
CASSLAVKWRDTQYF	.	TRBV7-9
CASSFLLSYEQYF	.	TRBV5-1
CASSPDRATYGYTF	few	TRBV6-1
CASSETPSSGYTF	once	TRBV6-1
CASSFDRVRYGYTF	few	TRBV2
CASSDAPSGVNEQFF	.	TRBV6-4
CASSVLEVAINEQFF	.	TRBV19
CASSLRTGDNSNQPQHF	.	TRBV27
CASSSGQGQSYEQYF	.	TRBV27
CASSLAMAGGDGYTF	.	TRBV7-9
CASSYASGIVETNEQFF	few	TRBV5-4
CASAGTTTTGGLFF	.	TRBV10-3
CASSPQGAYGYTF	.	TRBV7-6
CASSQDRDRGRWAYNEQFF	.	TRBV14
CASSLDTVTAKETQYF	.	TRBV7-9
CASSQFVSNGRSADEQYF	.	TRBV16
CAWSPGQGGQPQHF	.	TRBV30
CARSFLSSTEAFF	.	TRBV5-3
CASSYLHSGELFF	.	TRBV6-6
CASSPGTEYTGELFF	.	TRBV18
CASSLALAVMSSYEQYF	.	TRBV7-8
CASSLSPGEAKYGYTF	few	TRBV27
CASSGRDRSYEQYF	.	TRBV9
CASSTAGVVTDTQYF	.	TRBV9
CAWSVGGDGNQPQHF	.	TRBV30
CSVEGQYTPYGYTF	.	TRBV29-1
CASSLAGTSGSDEQFF	.	TRBV6-4
CSVNTQGLWTEAFF	few	TRBV29-1
CASSLAGGLGSNEQFF	.	TRBV7-9
CASSERGPIYTQYF	.	TRBV6-1
CAISESDRGSYNEQFF	few	TRBV10-3